One T cell receptor beta chain is described in this entry. The data are from a study of blood T cell repertoires in COVID-19. The CDR3 runs to 17 residues. The trim removed 3 bases at V and 1 base at J, leaving 4 bases unmatched. Germline V gene sequence: CDR1 LGHDT, CDR2 YNNKEL (reference sequence). Method: immunoSEQ multiplex PCR; TCRdb's copy keeps in-frame clones and lacks some. There are some 220,000 clones in the sample; almost 85% occur only once, and roughly 5% lies in the top ten. This TCR was sampled from a middle-aged man with COVID-19, enrolled during active disease. What was sequenced was peripheral blood. The chain uses TRBV3-1 (or the pseudogene TRBV3-2) and TRBJ2-5; 14 bases line up with TRBD2. CDR3 sequence: CASSQGTSGGPQETQYF. In DNA form, the CDR3 reads TGTGCCAGCAGCCAGGGGACTAGCGGGGGCCCCCAAGAGACCCAGTACTTC.